The source of this T cell receptor beta chain is a study of T cells in Graves' hyperthyroidism and ophthalmopathy. The study's findings and limits: A 13 V-J signature model discriminated ophthalmopathy versus stable hyperthyroidism. Ophthalmopathy was predicted by the model a median of around 5.9 months ahead of onset. Peripheral blood also featured most of the thyroid clonotypes expanded above 0.001.

Patients were aged 18 to 65, had disease duration under 2 months, and had newly diagnosed hyperthyroidism. Concerning this clonotype itself: Its antigen is still unknown.

Germline CDR1 reads SNHLY; CDR2 reads FYNNEI. The CDR3 totals 14 residues. V gave up 5 bases and J gave up 3 bases; unmatched junction bases: 5. Researchers took RNA transcripts and amplified the TCR beta CDR3 regions from them. The HTBI set primed first-round TCR CDR3 RT-PCR. MiXCR was run by TCRdb on the multiplex PCR reads, yielding one entry per CDR3 protein. The data contain over 300,000 distinct CDR3 sequences, about 15% of them singletons. This clonotype originated in a woman aged 55-75 years with Graves' hyperthyroidism. The sample was blood. The rearrangement joins TRBV2 to TRBJ2-7; 9 bases are shared with TRBD1. This chain's CDR3 is CASSLKTGGYEQYF. CDR3 DNA: TGTGCCAGCAGTCTAAAGACAGGGGGCTACGAGCAGTACTTC.